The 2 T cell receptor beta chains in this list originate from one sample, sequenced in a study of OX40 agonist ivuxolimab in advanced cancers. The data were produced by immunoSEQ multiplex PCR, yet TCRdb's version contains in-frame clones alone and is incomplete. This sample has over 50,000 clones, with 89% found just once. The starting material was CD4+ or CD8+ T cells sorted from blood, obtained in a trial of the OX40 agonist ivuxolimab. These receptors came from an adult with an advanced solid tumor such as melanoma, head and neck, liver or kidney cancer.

The CDR3 DNA reads TGTGCCAGTAGGCAGAGGGGACATAGCACAGATACGCAGTATTTT. Translating gives CASRQRGHSTDTQYF. V is TRBV19 and J is TRBJ2-3; TRBD1 is a possible D gene (6 bases). CDR1 LNHDA and CDR2 SQIVND come from the germline V gene (reference sequence). Deletions cut 6 bases from V and 0 bases from J, with 13 bases between. The CDR3 is 15 residues long.

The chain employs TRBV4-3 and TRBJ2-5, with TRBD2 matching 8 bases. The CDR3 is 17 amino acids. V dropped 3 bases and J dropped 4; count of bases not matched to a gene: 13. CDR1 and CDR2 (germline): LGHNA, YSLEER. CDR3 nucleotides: TGCGCCAGCAGCCAGGGATATAGCGGGATCCCATCAGAGACCCAGTACTTC. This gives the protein CASSQGYSGIPSETQYF.